These T cell receptor beta chains were read from a single sample in a study of T cells after yellow fever vaccination. One entry per CDR3 protein, called by TCRdb with MiXCR from the 5' RACE reads. The data hold 120,000 or so distinct CDR3 sequences, with roughly 15% observed a single time. The specimen was CD8+ T cells sorted from PBMCs, collected 5 days after the yellow fever booster vaccination. Receptors originate from a man aged 18-30 years who received the YFV17D yellow fever vaccine. CDR3s include the opening cysteine and the closing phenylalanine or tryptophan. D genes are given only for firm matches. Only some rows state a clone size, as once, few, many or a class for expanded clones.

d_gene | abundance | j_gene | v_gene | CDR3nt | CDR3aa
TRBD1 | few | TRBJ1-1 | TRBV6-5 | TGTGCCAGCATCGAAGATAACAGGGGCCTGAACACTGAAGCTTTCTTT | CASIEDNRGLNTEAFF
. | . | TRBJ1-1 | TRBV25-1 | TGTGCCAGCAGTGCCCAGCCCGGGGACGAGAACACTGAAGCTTTCTTT | CASSAQPGDENTEAFF
. | . | TRBJ2-1 | TRBV12-3/TRBV12-4 | TGTGCCACGATTAACGATGAGCAGTTCTTC | CATINDEQFF
TRBD1 | many | TRBJ1-2 | TRBV28 | TGTGCCAGCAGTTTATCGGCAGGGGGCTTTGGCTACACCTTC | CASSLSAGGFGYTF
TRBD2 | . | TRBJ2-1 | TRBV6-6 | TGTGCCAGCAGTCTAGCGGGGCCCAGTAATGAGCAGTTCTTC | CASSLAGPSNEQFF
. | few | TRBJ2-2 | TRBV4-1 | TGCGCCAGCAGCCAAGTTTCGGGGATCACCGGGGAGCTGTTTTTT | CASSQVSGITGELFF
TRBD2 | . | TRBJ2-3 | TRBV6-4 | TGTGCCAGCAGTGAAGTAGCGGGGGGTACAGATACGCAGTATTTT | CASSEVAGGTDTQYF
. | . | TRBJ2-1 | TRBV6-2/TRBV6-3 | TGTGCCAGCAGTGCCCCCTTCTTTAGCGGCAATGAGCAGTTCTTC | CASSAPFFSGNEQFF
. | . | TRBJ2-2 | TRBV2 | TGTGCCAGCAGTGACTGGAGCGCGGGGAACACCGGGGAGCTGTTTTTT | CASSDWSAGNTGELFF
. | few | TRBJ2-1 | TRBV6-2/TRBV6-3 | TGTGCCAGCACGGGACTCAGCACACGGGCCCGGGGGCCCGGGGGATCGTTTGAGCAGTTCTTC | CASTGLSTRARGPGGSFEQFF
TRBD1 | few | TRBJ2-1 | TRBV13 | TGTGCCAGCTTTGGGACAGGGAACTCCTACAATGAGCAGTTCTTC | CASFGTGNSYNEQFF
. | many | TRBJ2-7 | TRBV20-1 | TGCAGTGCTAGGGTTCCCGGTGTGGCCCGCGAGCAGTACTTC | CSARVPGVAREQYF
. | few | TRBJ1-2 | TRBV5-1 | TGCGCCAGCAGCTTGACAGGGAAGGGTGGAATAGCTAACTATGGCTACACCTTC | CASSLTGKGGIANYGYTF
TRBD1 | few | TRBJ1-2 | TRBV12-3/TRBV12-4 | TGTGCCAGCAGTGCCCGGGACAGGGCAGTCTATGGCTACACCTTC | CASSARDRAVYGYTF
. | few | TRBJ1-2 | TRBV6-5 | TGTGCCAGCTCGCTAGGGGCATACTATGGCTACACCTTC | CASSLGAYYGYTF
. | . | TRBJ2-3 | TRBV19 | TGTGCCAGTAGTACCACCGAGCGGCTCACAGATACGCAGTATTTT | CASSTTERLTDTQYF
. | . | TRBJ1-2 | TRBV19 | TGTGCCAGTAGTATGAGTCTAAACTATGGCTACACCTTC | CASSMSLNYGYTF
TRBD1 | . | TRBJ2-2 | TRBV29-1 | TGCAGCGTTGCCGGACAGGGGGGTTTAACCGGGGAGCTGTTTTTT | CSVAGQGGLTGELFF
. | many | TRBJ2-7 | TRBV27 | TGTGCCAGCAGTCCAGGACAGAGCTACGAGCAGTACTTC | CASSPGQSYEQYF
. | . | TRBJ1-6 | TRBV12-3/TRBV12-4 | TGTGCCAGCAGTCCCCCGGGACACACATCACCCCTCCACTTT | CASSPPGHTSPLHF
. | . | TRBJ2-3 | TRBV4-1 | TGCGCCAGCAGCCAAGATTGGGCCCCAGATACGCAGTATTTT | CASSQDWAPDTQYF
. | . | TRBJ1-2 | TRBV7-2 | TGTGCCAGCAGCTTAGGTGGGGGCTCCTATGGCTACACCTTC | CASSLGGGSYGYTF
. | . | TRBJ1-5 | TRBV7-2 | TGTGCCAGCAGTCGGGGCGTAGCTAGCAATCAGCCCCAGCATTTT | CASSRGVASNQPQHF
TRBD1 | few | TRBJ2-3 | TRBV28 | TGTGCCAGCACTTCCCGGGACAGGGGACCAGATACGCAGTATTTT | CASTSRDRGPDTQYF
TRBD2 | few | TRBJ2-5 | TRBV11-2 | TGTGCCAGCAGCTTAAGGTCATTCAACCTGGCGGGGGGGCCCGTACAACAAGAGACCCAGTACTTC | CASSLRSFNLAGGPVQQETQYF
TRBD2 | . | TRBJ2-1 | TRBV7-8 | TGTGCCAGCAGCCCCCCCCTAGCGGGGTCATACAATGAGCAGTTCTTC | CASSPPLAGSYNEQFF
. | . | TRBJ2-1 | TRBV6-5 | TGTGCCAGCAGTCCCGGTAGGGGGGCCTGGAATGAGCAGTTCTTC | CASSPGRGAWNEQFF
TRBD1 | . | TRBJ2-7 | TRBV20-1 | TGCAGTGCTAGAGATATCGCAAGTGGGGACAGGGCGGCGGGGCAGTACTTC | CSARDIASGDRAAGQYF
TRBD1 | . | TRBJ1-1 | TRBV5-1 | TGCGCCAGCAGCAGCTACAGGGGTAACACTGAAGCTTTCTTT | CASSSYRGNTEAFF
TRBD1 | few | TRBJ1-6 | TRBV6-5 | TGTGCCAGCACCAGGGGGCCCGATAATTCACCCCTCCACTTT | CASTRGPDNSPLHF
. | . | TRBJ1-1 | TRBV6-6 | TGTGCCAGCAGTTACCCACGGGAGGGAAACTCTGAAGCTTTCTTT | CASSYPREGNSEAFF
TRBD1 | few | TRBJ1-6 | TRBV6-5 | TGTGCCAGCAGTGCCGGACAGGGTGGTTCACCCCTCCACTTT | CASSAGQGGSPLHF
TRBD1 | many | TRBJ2-7 | TRBV6-5 | TGTGCCAGCAGTTACTCTAGGACAGGGGGCAACGAGCAGTACTTC | CASSYSRTGGNEQYF
TRBD2 | . | TRBJ2-5 | TRBV4-2 | TGTGCCAGCAGCCAAGAACTAGCGGGGGGTGAGACCCAGTACTTC | CASSQELAGGETQYF